The 15 T cell receptor beta chains presented below share a single source sample, sequenced in a study of T cell repertoires in cytomegalovirus infection. TCRdb independently ran MiXCR on the reads; one entry per CDR3 protein. The sample includes about 530,000 distinct CDR3 sequences, more than 20% of them seen just once. The sequenced sample was PBMCs. These receptors originate from a human donor in good health (CMV status not recorded). Some clones in this sample may be carry-over from other donors' samples.

The chain has TRBV7-2 and TRBJ1-1; TRBD1 is a possible D gene (5 bases). V was trimmed by 5 bases and J by 7 bases, leaving 14 bases between them. Germline V lookup: CDR1 SGHTA, CDR2 FQGNSA. The CDR3 sequence is 13 residues long. CDR3 coding DNA: TGTGCCAGCAGCCGGGGTTGGGGCGGTGAAGCTTTCTTT. Encoded protein: CASSRGWGGEAFF.

The CDR3 DNA is TGTGCCAGCAGACCCCCCAATTCGGGAGTCGGCAATGAGCAGTTCTTC. Encoded protein: CASRPPNSGVGNEQFF. This chain joins TRBV5-4 and TRBJ2-1, with D maybe TRBD2 (6 bases). Trimming left V 5 bases short and J 6 bases short, with 21 bases between. This CDR3 is built from 16 residues. Per the germline V gene, CDR1 is SGHNT and CDR2 is YYREEE (reference sequence).

This clonotype turned up a few times. The chain joins TRBV7-3 to TRBJ2-1; 10 bases map to TRBD2. This CDR3 has 16 amino acids. CDR1 is SGHTA, CDR2 FQGTGA, per germline. The ends lost 5 bases at V and 8 bases at J; junction bases unmatched: 12. The CDR3 loop reads CASSIEPGLAFDEQFF. The CDR3 bases are TGTGCCAGCAGCATCGAACCGGGACTAGCGTTTGATGAGCAGTTCTTC.

This clonotype appeared a few times. J is TRBJ1-4 and V is TRBV11-2, with 12 positions matching TRBD1. The CDR3 loop spans 16 amino acids. V lost 5 bases, J lost 8 bases, and 9 bases stayed unmatched. From germline, CDR1 is SGHAT and CDR2 FQNNGV. The CDR3 is CASSPIRGQGAEKLFF. The CDR3 DNA follows: TGTGCCAGCAGCCCAATCCGGGGACAGGGGGCCGAAAAACTGTTTTTT.

This clonotype was found a few times. The chain uses TRBV7-9 and TRBJ1-5; tentative D call: TRBD1 (5 bases). The V gene's germline CDR1 is SEHNR and CDR2 FQNEAQ (reference sequence). This CDR3 comprises 14 residues. The ends were cut back, 4 bases at V and 7 bases at J, with 14 bases in the middle. CDR3 amino acids: CASSYGQDPQPQHF. CDR3 in DNA: TGTGCCAGCAGCTACGGACAAGACCCGCAGCCCCAGCATTTT.

A few counts support this clonotype. The rearrangement links TRBV12-5 to TRBJ2-1; 8 nucleotides align to TRBD2. This CDR3 contains 15 residues. After removal of 8 bases from V and 3 bases from J, the junction contained 9 bases not matched to a gene. The germline V gene encodes CDR1 LGHNT and CDR2 FRNRAP. The chain's CDR3 is CASSRGAGGYNEQFF. DNA for the CDR3: TGTGCTAGTTCGAGGGGTGCGGGAGGCTACAATGAGCAGTTCTTC. The full variable domain, with the rest looked up from reference TRBV12-5 and TRBJ2-1, is DARVTQTPRHKVTEMGQEVTMRCQPILGHNTVFWYRQTMMQGLELLAYFRNRAPLDDSGMPKDRFSAEMPDATLATLKIQPSEPRDSAVYFCASSRGAGGYNEQFFGPGTRLTVL.

V usage is TRBV7-2 and J usage is TRBJ1-6; no clear D gene. Trimming cost V 3 bases and J 6 bases, with 6 bases left between them. The germline gives CDR1 SGHTA, CDR2 FQGNSA. The CDR3 is made up of 13 amino acids. The CDR3 protein is CASSFRANSPLHF. CDR3 DNA sequence: TGTGCCAGCAGCTTCCGGGCTAATTCACCCCTCCACTTT.

This clonotype turned up a few times. This chain uses TRBV7-4 with TRBJ2-7, with TRBD2 identical over 12 bases. Looked up from germline, CDR1 is SGHVT and CDR2 is SQSDAQ. The CDR3 is made up of 17 amino acids. For the CDR3, the DNA is TGTGCCAGCAGGCAACAACTAGCGGGAGGCCCCTCCGACGAGCAGTACGTC. Its translation is CASRQQLAGGPSDEQYV.

This clonotype was seen ten or more times. The genes are TRBV7-8 and TRBJ1-3; possible D gene TRBD1, 6 bases. Per the germline V gene, CDR1 is SGHVS and CDR2 is FQNEAQ. CDR3 size: 13 residues. V shed 4 bases and J shed 11 bases, with 15 bases lying between them. For the CDR3, the DNA is TGTGCCAGCAGCTCGGACAGCGGTCCGGCCATATATTTT. It specifies CASSSDSGPAIYF.

This chain connects TRBV6-2 or TRBV6-3 to TRBJ2-3; 7 bases are a match to TRBD2. The V gene's germline CDR1 is MNHEY and CDR2 SVGEGT. The CDR3 is 12 residues long. Trimming cost V 8 bases and J 2 bases; bases outside gene matches: 1. This chain's CDR3 is CASAGATDTQYF. CDR3 in DNA: TGTGCCAGCGCGGGAGCCACAGATACGCAGTATTTT.

The chain couples TRBV7-8 to TRBJ2-7; D perhaps matches TRBD2 (5 bases). CDR1 is SGHVS, CDR2 FQNEAQ, per germline. This CDR3 is 15 amino acids long. V gave up 1 base and J gave up 3 bases, with 13 bases separating them. CDR3 bases: TGTGCCAGCAGCTTAGAGCCAGCGGAGATCTACGAGCAGTACTTC. It is translated as CASSLEPAEIYEQYF.

This rearrangement joins TRBV28 to TRBJ2-1; 7 bases line up with TRBD1. The V gene end was trimmed by 7 bases and the J gene end by 3 bases; junction bases not matched to a gene: 6. Germline CDR1 reads MDHEN; CDR2 reads SYDVKM. CDR3 size: 14 residues. The CDR3 spells CASTVRQGYNEQFF. CDR3 in DNA: TGTGCCAGCACCGTTAGACAGGGCTACAATGAGCAGTTCTTC. Combining the CDR3 with reference TRBV28 and TRBJ2-1 gives the whole variable domain DVKVTQSSRYLVKRTGEKVFLECVQDMDHENMFWYRQDPGLGLRLIYFSYDVKMKEKGDIPEGYSVSREKKERFSLILESASTNQTSMYLCASTVRQGYNEQFFGPGTRLTVL.

The rearrangement links TRBV9 to TRBJ2-5; 12 bases fit TRBD1. The CDR3 spans 15 residues. Germline V gives CDR1 SGDLS, CDR2 YYNGEE. The V and J ends lost 4 bases and 4 bases, in that order; junction bases with no gene match: 5. The CDR3: CASSPGDRGLETQYF. CDR3 in DNA: TGTGCCAGCAGCCCCGGGGACAGGGGGCTAGAGACCCAGTACTTC.

This chain uses TRBV28 with TRBJ2-5; D may be TRBD2 (6 bases). V gave up 6 bases and J gave up 3 bases, with 11 bases separating them. CDR3 length: 13 amino acids. Germline CDR1 is MDHEN and CDR2 is SYDVKM. This CDR3 is CASSRAGKETQYF. CDR3 in DNA: TGTGCCAGCAGCCGGGCGGGGAAAGAGACCCAGTACTTC.

This clonotype has only one observation. A junction end diverges from the germline sequence, so it may reflect a read error. The chain is built from TRBV7-2 and TRBJ1-5, with unresolved D. Looked up from germline, CDR1 is SGHTA and CDR2 is FQGNSA. The length of the CDR3 is 15 residues. CDR3 amino acids: CAGSLTSVSNQPQHF. As DNA, the CDR3 is TGTGCCGGCAGCTTAACGAGTGTTAGCAATCAGCCCCAGCATTTT.